Described below is a single TCR beta chain sequence and its context. The data were obtained in a study of CD4+ T cells in melanoma. Produced via immunoSEQ multiplex PCR; TCRdb's table is partial and in-frame only. The sample has some 15,000 clones, over 80% seen once. The CDR3 contains 15 residues. V lost 4 bases to trimming and J lost 0 bases, with 8 bases between them. Germline CDR1 and CDR2: SGHRS and YFSETQ. The source material was cells from a culture (not recorded whether cultured in vitro). The TCR originated in a human donor with melanoma. This chain links TRBV5-1 with TRBJ1-6; D unclear. The chain's CDR3 is CASSPSSSYNSPLHF. CDR3 coding DNA: TGCGCCAGCAGCCCCTCTAGCTCCTATAATTCACCCCTCCACTTT.